The sample holds a few counts of the clone carrying this T cell receptor (beta chain). Its specificity is unknown. This record comes from a study of response to subunit inactivated influenza vaccine. Overall study findings and caveats: It was suggested by the authors that few new T cells are recruited by each seasonal influenza vaccination.

TCRdb passed the RT-PCR reads through MiXCR, listing each CDR3 protein once. The sample lists 650,000 to 850,000 distinct CDR3 sequences; about 15% were seen once. This CDR3 spans 13 amino acids. The V gene is TRBV21-1, the J gene TRBJ2-3; the listed D gene, TRBD1, was not tested against the DNA. TRBV21-1 is noted as a pseudogene. This receptor was obtained from a man in his forties or fifties who received an inactivated influenza vaccine. This sample comprised PBMCs from blood, obtained 14 to 15 days before vaccination. The CDR3 is CASGRKGADTQYF. CDR3 in DNA: TGTGCCAGCGGTAGGAAGGGGGCAGATACGCAGTATTTT.